Below are 8 T cell receptor beta chains sequenced from a single sample in a study of blood T cell repertoires in COVID-19. The assay was immunoSEQ multiplex PCR, and TCRdb's table has in-frame clones only and misses some. The sample has roughly 180,000 clones, 81% seen once. The sample comprised PBMCs or T cells enriched from blood (not recorded which). These receptors all come from a woman aged 40 to 50 with acute COVID-19.

The rearrangement uses TRBV7-3 and TRBJ2-1; TRBD1 might be the D (5 bases). In germline, CDR1 is SGHTA, CDR2 FQGTGA. V gave up 2 bases and J gave up 4 bases, with 12 bases separating them. The CDR3 loop spans 15 amino acids. The CDR3 loop reads CASSLEAGQYNEQFF. CDR3 in DNA: TGTGCCAGCAGCTTAGAGGCAGGGCAGTACAATGAGCAGTTCTTC.

The CDR3 spells CASRPAGVETQYF. The CDR3 DNA reads TGTGCCAGCCGCCCCGCAGGGGTTGAGACCCAGTACTTC. This chain uses TRBV7-2 with TRBJ2-5; TRBD1 is a possible D gene (6 bases). CDR3 length: 13 amino acids. The germline CDR1 and CDR2 sequences are SGHTA and FQGNSA. Trimming removed 8 bases from V and 5 bases from J, with 15 bases in between.

V and J are TRBV29-1 and TRBJ1-1; 7 bases line up with TRBD1. The V gene's germline CDR1 is SQVTM and CDR2 ANQGSEA. The V segment lost 2 bases and the J segment 0 bases; nucleotides outside the gene matches: 12. The CDR3 covers 17 residues. The DNA of the CDR3 is TGCAGCGTTGAACAGTTAACGGGCAGGGGGTTGAACACTGAAGCTTTCTTT. Protein: CSVEQLTGRGLNTEAFF.

This chain joins TRBV19 and TRBJ1-2, with TRBD1 matching 8 bases. Trimming at V came to 3 bases and at J to 2 bases, leaving 5 bases not matched to a gene. CDR1 and CDR2 (germline): LNHDA, SQIVND (reference sequence). The CDR3 length is 15 residues. The CDR3 bases are TGTGCCAGTAGTATCCCGGGGACAGGAAACTATGGCTACACCTTC. This codes for CASSIPGTGNYGYTF. The variable domain in full, with the rest retrieved from reference TRBV19 and TRBJ1-2, is DGGITQSPKYLFRKEGQNVTLSCEQNLNHDAMYWYRQDPGQGLRLIYYSQIVNDFQKGDIAEGYSVSREKKESFPLTVTSAQKNPTAFYLCASSIPGTGNYGYTFGSGTRLTVV.

The CDR3 protein is CASSLVRGAGGEQFF. As DNA, the CDR3 is TGTGCCAGCAGCTTAGTGCGGGGAGCGGGGGGTGAGCAGTTCTTC. This chain joins TRBV11-2 and TRBJ2-1; 9 bases are a match to TRBD2. The V segment lost 1 base and the J segment 9 bases; nucleotides outside the gene matches: 7. CDR3 size: 15 residues. CDR1 SGHAT and CDR2 FQNNGV come from the germline V gene.

The chain recombines TRBV10-1 with TRBJ2-7; TRBD1 matches at 10 bases. This CDR3 region has 15 residues. V shed 2 bases, J shed 2 bases, and the junction held 3 bases outside the gene matches. The germline V gene encodes CDR1 WNHNN and CDR2 SYGVQD (reference sequence). The CDR3 reads CASSEGTGAPYEQYF. CDR3 in DNA: TGCGCCAGCAGTGAGGGGACAGGGGCACCCTACGAGCAGTACTTC.

The rearrangement links TRBV10-3 to TRBJ1-2, with TRBD1 matching over 7 bases. Germline trimming cut 4 bases from V and 8 bases from J; bases unmatched to any gene: 10. The germline V gene encodes CDR1 ENHRY and CDR2 SYGVKD. CDR3 size: 14 residues. The CDR3 DNA follows: TGTGCCATCAGTGGGGGCGGACAGGTGGAGGGCTACACCTTC. This encodes CAISGGGQVEGYTF.

The V and J genes are TRBV11-3 and TRBJ1-1; maybe TRBD1 (6 bases). V was clipped by 5 bases and J by 13 bases, with 14 bases between them. From germline, CDR1 is SGHNT and CDR2 YENEEA. CDR3 length equals 11 residues. This CDR3 reads CASSPVRQVFF. The CDR3 bases are TGTGCCAGCAGCCCGGTCCGACAGGTTTTCTTT.